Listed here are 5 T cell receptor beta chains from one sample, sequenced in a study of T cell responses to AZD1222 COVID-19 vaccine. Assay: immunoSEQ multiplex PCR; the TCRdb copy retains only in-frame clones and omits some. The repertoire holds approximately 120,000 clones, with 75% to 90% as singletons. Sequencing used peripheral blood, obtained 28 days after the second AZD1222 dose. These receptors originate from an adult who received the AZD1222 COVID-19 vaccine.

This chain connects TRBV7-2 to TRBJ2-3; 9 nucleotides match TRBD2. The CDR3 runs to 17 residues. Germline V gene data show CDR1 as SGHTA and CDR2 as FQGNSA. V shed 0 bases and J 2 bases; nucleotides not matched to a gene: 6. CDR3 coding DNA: TGTGCCAGCAGCTTAGCCCTTAGCGGGGGAATCACAGATACGCAGTATTTT. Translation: CASSLALSGGITDTQYF.

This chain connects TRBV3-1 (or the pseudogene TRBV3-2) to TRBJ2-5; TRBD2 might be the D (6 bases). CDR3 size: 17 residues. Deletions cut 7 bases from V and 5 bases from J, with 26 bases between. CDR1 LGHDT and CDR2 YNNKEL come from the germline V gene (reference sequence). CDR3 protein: CASTPRWREDRRETQYF. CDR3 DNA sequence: TGTGCCAGCACCCCAAGGTGGAGGGAGGATCGGAGGGAGACCCAGTACTTC.

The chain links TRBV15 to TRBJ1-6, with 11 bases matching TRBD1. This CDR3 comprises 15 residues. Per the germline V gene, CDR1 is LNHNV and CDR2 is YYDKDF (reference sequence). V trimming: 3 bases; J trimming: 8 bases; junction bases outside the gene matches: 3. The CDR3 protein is CATSRGTGGDSPLHF. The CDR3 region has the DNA TGTGCCACCAGCAGGGGGACAGGGGGGGATTCACCCCTCCACTTT.

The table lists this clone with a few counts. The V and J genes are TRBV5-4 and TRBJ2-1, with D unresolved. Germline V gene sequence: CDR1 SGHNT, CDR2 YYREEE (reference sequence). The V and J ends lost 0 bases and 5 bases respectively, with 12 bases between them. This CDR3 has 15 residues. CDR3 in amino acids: CASSLVAALHNEQFF. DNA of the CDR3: TGTGCCAGCAGCTTGGTCGCAGCCCTACACAATGAGCAGTTCTTC.

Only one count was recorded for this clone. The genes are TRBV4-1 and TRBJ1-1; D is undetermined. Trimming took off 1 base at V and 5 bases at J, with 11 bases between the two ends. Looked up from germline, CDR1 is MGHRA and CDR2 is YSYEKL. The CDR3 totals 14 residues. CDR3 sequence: CASSQAQVTTEAFF. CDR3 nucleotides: TGCGCCAGCAGCCAAGCGCAGGTGACGACTGAAGCTTTCTTT.